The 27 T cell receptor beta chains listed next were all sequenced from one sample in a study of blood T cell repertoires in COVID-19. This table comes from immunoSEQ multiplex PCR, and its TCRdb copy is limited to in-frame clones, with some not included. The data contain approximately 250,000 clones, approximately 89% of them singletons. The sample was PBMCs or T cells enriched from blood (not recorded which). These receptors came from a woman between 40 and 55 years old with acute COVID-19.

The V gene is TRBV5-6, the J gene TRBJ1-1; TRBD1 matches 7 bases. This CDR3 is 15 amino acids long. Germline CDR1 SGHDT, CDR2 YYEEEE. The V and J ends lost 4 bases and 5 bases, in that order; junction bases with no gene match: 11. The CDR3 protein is CASSTTGAAWTEAFF. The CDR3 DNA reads TGTGCCAGCAGCACTACAGGGGCCGCTTGGACTGAAGCTTTCTTT.

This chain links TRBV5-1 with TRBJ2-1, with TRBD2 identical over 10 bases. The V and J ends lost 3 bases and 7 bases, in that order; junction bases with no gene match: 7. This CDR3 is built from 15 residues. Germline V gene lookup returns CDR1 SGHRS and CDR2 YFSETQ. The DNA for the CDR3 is TGCGCCAGCAGCTCCGGGACTAGCGAACTAAATGAGCAGTTCTTC. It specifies CASSSGTSELNEQFF. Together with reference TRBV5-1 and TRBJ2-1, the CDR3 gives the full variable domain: KAGVTQTPRYLIKTRGQQVTLSCSPISGHRSVSWYQQTPGQGLQFLFEYFSETQRNKGNFPGRFSGRQFSNSRSEMNVSTLELGDSALYLCASSSGTSELNEQFFGPGTRLTVL.

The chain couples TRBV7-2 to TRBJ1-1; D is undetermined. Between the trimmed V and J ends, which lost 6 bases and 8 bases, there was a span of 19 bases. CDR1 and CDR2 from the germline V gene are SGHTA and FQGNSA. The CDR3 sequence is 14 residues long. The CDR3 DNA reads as TGTGCCAGCAGACGACCCCTAGAGGGCCGAGAAGCTTTCTTT. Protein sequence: CASRRPLEGREAFF.

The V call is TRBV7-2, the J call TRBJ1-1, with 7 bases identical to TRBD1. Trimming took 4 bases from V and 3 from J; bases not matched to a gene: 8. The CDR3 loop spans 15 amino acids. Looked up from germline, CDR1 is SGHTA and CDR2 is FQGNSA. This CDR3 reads CASSSQGLQYTEAFF. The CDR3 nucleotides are TGTGCCAGCAGCTCACAGGGGTTGCAGTACACTGAAGCTTTCTTT.

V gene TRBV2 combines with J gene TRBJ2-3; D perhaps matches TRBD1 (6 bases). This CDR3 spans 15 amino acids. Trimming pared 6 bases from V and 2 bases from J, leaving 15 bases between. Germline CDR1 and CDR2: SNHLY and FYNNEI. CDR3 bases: TGTGCCAGCAGAAATCAGGGGCAACACACAGATACGCAGTATTTT. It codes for CASRNQGQHTDTQYF. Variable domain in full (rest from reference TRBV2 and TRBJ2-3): EPEVTQTPSHQVTQMGQEVILRCVPISNHLYFYWYRQILGQKVEFLVSFYNNEISEKSEIFDDQFSVERPDGSNFTLKIRSTKLEDSAMYFCASRNQGQHTDTQYFGPGTRLTVL.

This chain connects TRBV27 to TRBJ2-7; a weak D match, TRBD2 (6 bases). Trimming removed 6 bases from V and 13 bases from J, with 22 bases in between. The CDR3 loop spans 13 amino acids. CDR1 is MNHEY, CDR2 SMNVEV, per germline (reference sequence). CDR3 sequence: CASRMEGPAVLYF. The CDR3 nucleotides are TGTGCCAGCAGAATGGAGGGGCCGGCGGTTCTTTACTTC.

This chain's CDR3 is CASSEGQGFSPLHF. As DNA, the CDR3 is TGTGCCAGCAGTGAAGGACAGGGGTTTTCACCCCTCCACTTT. This chain uses TRBV6-1 with TRBJ1-6, with TRBD1 matching over 8 bases. CDR3 length equals 14 residues. In germline, CDR1 is MNHNS, CDR2 SASEGT. V lost 1 base and J lost 9; bases outside the gene matches: 2.

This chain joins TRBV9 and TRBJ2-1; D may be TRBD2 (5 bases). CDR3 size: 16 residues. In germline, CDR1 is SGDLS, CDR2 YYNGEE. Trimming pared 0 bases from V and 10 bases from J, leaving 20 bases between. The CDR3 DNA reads TGTGCCAGCAGCGTAGGTCGCGGAGGACTCAGATGGGAGCAGTTCTTC. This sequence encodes CASSVGRGGLRWEQFF.

CDR3 loop: CASSFAGSTSGANVLTF. CDR3 in DNA: TGTGCCAGTAGTTTCGCAGGTAGTACCTCTGGGGCCAACGTCCTGACTTTC. The chain combines TRBV19 with TRBJ2-6, with D unresolved. The CDR3 spans 17 residues. In germline, CDR1 is LNHDA, CDR2 SQIVND (reference sequence). V was clipped by 5 bases and J by 0 bases, with 14 bases between them. Drawing the rest from reference TRBV19 and TRBJ2-6, the complete variable domain is DGGITQSPKYLFRKEGQNVTLSCEQNLNHDAMYWYRQDPGQGLRLIYYSQIVNDFQKGDIAEGYSVSREKKESFPLTVTSAQKNPTAFYLCASSFAGSTSGANVLTFGAGSRLTVL.

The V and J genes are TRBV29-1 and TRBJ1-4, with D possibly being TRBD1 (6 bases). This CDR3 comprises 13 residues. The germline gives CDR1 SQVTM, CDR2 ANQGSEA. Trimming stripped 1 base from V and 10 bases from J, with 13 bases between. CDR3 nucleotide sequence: TGCAGCGTTGAAGTGGACAGCAGGGGAAAACTGTTTTTT. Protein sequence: CSVEVDSRGKLFF. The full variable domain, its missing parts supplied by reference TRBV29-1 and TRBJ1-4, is SAVISQKPSRDICQRGTSLTIQCQVDSQVTMMFWYRQQPGQSLTLIATANQGSEATYESGFVIDKFPISRPNLTFSTLTVSNMSPEDSSIYLCSVEVDSRGKLFFGSGTQLSVL.

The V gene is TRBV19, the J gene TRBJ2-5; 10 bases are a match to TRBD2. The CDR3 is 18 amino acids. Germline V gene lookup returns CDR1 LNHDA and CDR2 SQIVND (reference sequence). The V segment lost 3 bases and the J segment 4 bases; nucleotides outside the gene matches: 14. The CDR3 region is CASSISPGLAGDGETQYF. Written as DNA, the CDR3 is TGTGCCAGTAGTATCAGTCCTGGGCTAGCGGGAGATGGAGAGACCCAGTACTTC.

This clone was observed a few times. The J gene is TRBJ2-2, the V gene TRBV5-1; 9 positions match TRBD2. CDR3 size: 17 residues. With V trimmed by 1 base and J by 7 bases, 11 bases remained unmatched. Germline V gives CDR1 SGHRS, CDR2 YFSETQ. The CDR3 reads CASSLRLAGYGVGELFF. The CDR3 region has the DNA TGCGCCAGCAGCTTGCGGCTAGCGGGATATGGGGTCGGGGAGCTGTTTTTT.

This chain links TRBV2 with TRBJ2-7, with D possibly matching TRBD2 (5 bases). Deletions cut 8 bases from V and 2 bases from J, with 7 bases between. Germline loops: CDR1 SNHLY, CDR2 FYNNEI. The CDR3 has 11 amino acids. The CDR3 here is CASVEAYEQYF. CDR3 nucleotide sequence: TGTGCCAGCGTGGAGGCCTACGAGCAGTACTTC.

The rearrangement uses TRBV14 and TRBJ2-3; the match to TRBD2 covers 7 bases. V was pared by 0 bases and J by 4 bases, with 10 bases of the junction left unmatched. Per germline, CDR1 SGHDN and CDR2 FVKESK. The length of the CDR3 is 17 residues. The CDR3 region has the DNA TGTGCCAGCAGCCAAGATCGTGGCCTAGCGGTGGCAGATACGCAGTATTTT. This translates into CASSQDRGLAVADTQYF.

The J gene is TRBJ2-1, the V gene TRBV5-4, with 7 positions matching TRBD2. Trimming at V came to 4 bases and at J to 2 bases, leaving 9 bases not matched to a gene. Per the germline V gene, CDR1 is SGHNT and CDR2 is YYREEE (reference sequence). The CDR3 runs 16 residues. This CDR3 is CASSPPPSGAYNEQFF. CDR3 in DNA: TGTGCCAGCAGCCCTCCCCCTAGCGGCGCCTACAATGAGCAGTTCTTC.

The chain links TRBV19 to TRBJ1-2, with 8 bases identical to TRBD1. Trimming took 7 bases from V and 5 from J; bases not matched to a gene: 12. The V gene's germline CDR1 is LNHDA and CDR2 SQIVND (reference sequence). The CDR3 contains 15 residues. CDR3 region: CASNADREGDYGYTF. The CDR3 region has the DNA TGTGCCAGTAACGCGGACAGGGAAGGGGATTATGGCTACACCTTC.

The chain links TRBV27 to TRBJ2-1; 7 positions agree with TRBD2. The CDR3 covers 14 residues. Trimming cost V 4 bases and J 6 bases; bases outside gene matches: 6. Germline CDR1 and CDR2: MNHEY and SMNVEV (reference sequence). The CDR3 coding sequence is TGTGCCAGCAGTTCCGGGACTACCATCAATGAGCAGTTCTTC. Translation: CASSSGTTINEQFF.

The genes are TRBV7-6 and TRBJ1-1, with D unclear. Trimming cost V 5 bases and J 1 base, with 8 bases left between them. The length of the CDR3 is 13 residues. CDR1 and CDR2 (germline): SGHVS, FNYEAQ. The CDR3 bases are TGTGCCAGCAGCGCAGGCCAGAACACTGAAGCTTTCTTT. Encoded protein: CASSAGQNTEAFF. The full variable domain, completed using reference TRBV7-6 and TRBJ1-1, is GAGVSQSPRYKVTKRGQDVALRCDPISGHVSLYWYRQALGQGPEFLTYFNYEAQQDKSGLPNDRFSAERPEGSISTLTIQRTEQRDSAMYRCASSAGQNTEAFFGQGTRLTVV.

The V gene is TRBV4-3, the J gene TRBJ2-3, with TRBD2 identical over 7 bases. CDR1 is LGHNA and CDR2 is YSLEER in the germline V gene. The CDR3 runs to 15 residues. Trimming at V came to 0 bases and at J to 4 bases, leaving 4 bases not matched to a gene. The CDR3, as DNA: TGCGCCAGCAGCCAAGATAGGACTAGACCAGATACGCAGTATTTT. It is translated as CASSQDRTRPDTQYF.

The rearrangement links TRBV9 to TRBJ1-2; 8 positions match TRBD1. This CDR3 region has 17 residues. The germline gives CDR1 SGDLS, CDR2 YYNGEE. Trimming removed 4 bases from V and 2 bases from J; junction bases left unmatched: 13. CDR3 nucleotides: TGTGCCAGCAGCACCCGGACAGGGCCGGGGCTAAACTATGGCTACACCTTC. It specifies CASSTRTGPGLNYGYTF.

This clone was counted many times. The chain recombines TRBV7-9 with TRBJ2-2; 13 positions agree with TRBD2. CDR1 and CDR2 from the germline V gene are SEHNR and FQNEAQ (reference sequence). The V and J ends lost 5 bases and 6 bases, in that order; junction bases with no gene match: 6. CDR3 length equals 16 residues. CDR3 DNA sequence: TGTGCCAGCAGCGTCGGACTAGCGGGAGCAGCCGGGGAGCTGTTTTTT. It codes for CASSVGLAGAAGELFF.

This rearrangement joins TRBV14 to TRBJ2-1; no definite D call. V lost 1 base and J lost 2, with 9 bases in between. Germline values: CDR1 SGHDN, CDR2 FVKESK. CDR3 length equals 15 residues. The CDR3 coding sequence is TGTGCCAGCAGCCAAGGCTGGCGGCCCTACAATGAGCAGTTCTTC. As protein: CASSQGWRPYNEQFF.

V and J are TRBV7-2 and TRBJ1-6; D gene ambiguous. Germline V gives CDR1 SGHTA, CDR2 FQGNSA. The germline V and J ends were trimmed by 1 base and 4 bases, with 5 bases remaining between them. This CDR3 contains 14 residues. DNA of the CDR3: TGTGCCAGCAGCTTAGAACATTATAATTCACCCCTCCACTTT. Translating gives CASSLEHYNSPLHF.

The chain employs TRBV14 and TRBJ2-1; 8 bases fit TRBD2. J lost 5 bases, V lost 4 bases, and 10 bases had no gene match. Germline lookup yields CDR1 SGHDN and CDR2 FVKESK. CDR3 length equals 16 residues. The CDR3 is CASSPPRAGAHNEQFF. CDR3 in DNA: TGTGCCAGCAGCCCTCCCCGAGCGGGAGCCCACAATGAGCAGTTCTTC. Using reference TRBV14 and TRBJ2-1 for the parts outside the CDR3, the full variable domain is EAGVTQFPSHSVIEKGQTVTLRCDPISGHDNLYWYRRVMGKEIKFLLHFVKESKQDESGMPNNRFLAERTGGTYSTLKVQPAELEDSGVYFCASSPPRAGAHNEQFFGPGTRLTVL.

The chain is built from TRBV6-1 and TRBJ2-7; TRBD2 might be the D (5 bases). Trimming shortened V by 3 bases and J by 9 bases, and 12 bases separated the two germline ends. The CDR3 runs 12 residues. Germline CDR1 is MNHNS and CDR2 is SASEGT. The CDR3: CASSESGSVQYV. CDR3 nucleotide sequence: TGTGCCAGCAGTGAGTCGGGGAGTGTGCAGTACGTC.

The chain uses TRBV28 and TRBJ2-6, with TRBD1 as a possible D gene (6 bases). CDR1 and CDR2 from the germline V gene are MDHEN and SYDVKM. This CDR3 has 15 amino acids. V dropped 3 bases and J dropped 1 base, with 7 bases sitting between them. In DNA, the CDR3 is TGTGCCAGCAGTTTTGACAGGTCTGGGGCCAACGTCCTGACTTTC. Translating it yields CASSFDRSGANVLTF.

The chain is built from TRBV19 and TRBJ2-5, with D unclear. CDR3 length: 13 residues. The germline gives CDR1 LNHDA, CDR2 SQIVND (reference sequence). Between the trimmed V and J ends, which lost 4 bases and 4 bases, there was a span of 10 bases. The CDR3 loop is CASSSLGGETQYF. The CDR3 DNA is TGTGCCAGTAGTAGCCTCGGCGGAGAGACCCAGTACTTC.